This T cell receptor beta chain was sequenced during a study of blood T cell repertoires in COVID-19. Germline CDR1 and CDR2: KGHDR and SFDVKD. The CDR3 covers 13 residues. V shed 2 bases and J 8 bases; nucleotides not matched to a gene: 2. Methods used by the authors: Estimated nucleated cell counts came from reference gene primer amplification. Sequencing used immunoSEQ multiplex PCR; TCRdb keeps in-frame clones, though not all of them. The V and J calls and clone size were taken over from that table, and D and trimming were inferred from the DNA. Of more than 300,000 clones listed, 70% to 90% are singletons. Participant-given clinical history determined each cohort assignment.

The chain carries TRBV24-1 and TRBJ1-2; 9 bases line up with TRBD1. The sample consisted of PBMCs or T cells enriched from blood (not recorded which). The sequence was obtained from a woman aged 18-29 years who had recovered from COVID-19. Here the CDR3 reads CATSDWGTGGYTF. The CDR3 nucleotides are TGTGCCACCAGTGATTGGGGGACAGGGGGCTACACCTTC.